This TCR beta chain comes out of a study of blood T cell repertoires in COVID-19. Data came from immunoSEQ multiplex PCR; TCRdb stores just in-frame clones and leaves some out. The sample includes more than 100,000 clones, 80% to 90% of them seen just once. Per the germline V gene, CDR1 is WNHNN and CDR2 is SYGVQD (reference sequence). The CDR3 is made up of 15 amino acids. The V gene end was trimmed by 5 bases and the J gene end by 5 bases; junction bases not matched to a gene: 4. Sequenced input: peripheral blood. The TCR sequence derives from a human donor in a cohort sampled during active COVID-19. The rearrangement uses TRBV10-1 and TRBJ2-5; 14 bases map to TRBD2. The CDR3 loop is CASSPGLAGEETQYF. DNA for the CDR3: TGCGCCAGCAGTCCGGGACTAGCGGGAGAGGAGACCCAGTACTTC.